This T cell receptor (beta chain) is from a study of cytomegalovirus exposure and HLA in healthy donors. Study background: Sequencing of roughly 180 million T cells in an earlier analysis found 100 million to 140 million unique TCR beta sequences.

This PCR relied on a set of 60 Vbeta primers and 13 Jbeta primers. TCRdb keeps only in-frame clones here, not all; method: immunoSEQ multiplex PCR. The data show some 42,000 clones, about 47% seen once. Germline assignment: CDR1 LNHDA and CDR2 SQIVND (reference sequence). The ends were cut back, 7 bases at V and 6 bases at J, with 22 bases in the middle. CDR3 length: 16 residues. Overall study findings and caveats: Association of a missense DCLRE1C variant with TCR beta V- and J-gene trimming was reported in a later analysis. The productive fraction for most TCR beta V segments was about 87% or about 30% in an earlier analysis. The authors later found HLA-associated TCR beta chains more clonally expanded than equally common others.

On this clone itself: Its antigen is unknown.

The sequencing input was PBMCs. This receptor was identified in a human donor in good health. The rearrangement links TRBV19 to TRBJ1-3; D is undetermined. The CDR3 DNA reads TGTGCCAGTACCCAAATTGGGCAGCCCCCTGCAAACACCATATATTTT. Its protein is CASTQIGQPPANTIYF.